The 32 T cell receptor beta chains reported below all come from one sample, sequenced in a study of control samples from healthy donors and cancer patients. Assay used: immunoSEQ multiplex PCR; TCRdb lists only in-frame clones, some missing. The table includes 150,000 or so clones, 90% to 95% detected once. Sequences were obtained from blood. The receptors were sampled from a man younger than 35 in good health.

The chain employs TRBV14 and TRBJ2-4; tentative D call: TRBD2 (5 bases). This CDR3 comprises 18 residues. CDR1 is SGHDN, CDR2 FVKESK, per germline. V lost 4 bases and J 2 bases, leaving 21 bases between the germline ends. Written as DNA, the CDR3 is TGTGCCAGCAGCCCCACCCCGTCCACTAGGGTGTCCAAAAACATTCAGTACTTC. Its protein product is CASSPTPSTRVSKNIQYF.

This clone was seen once. This chain uses TRBV7-9 with TRBJ2-7, with a possible D match to TRBD1 (6 bases). This CDR3 has 13 residues. The germline CDR1 and CDR2 sequences are SEHNR and FQNEAQ (reference sequence). The ends were cut back, 8 bases at V and 2 bases at J, with 13 bases in the middle. The CDR3 loop reads CASLRAGAYEQYF. CDR3 DNA: TGTGCCAGCCTGAGGGCAGGGGCCTACGAGCAGTACTTC.

CDR3 residues: CATGTSGTPTDTQYF. Here the CDR3 DNA reads TGTGCCACCGGGACTAGCGGGACCCCCACAGATACGCAGTATTTT. The chain employs TRBV10-3 and TRBJ2-3; 13 nucleotides match TRBD2. Germline CDR1 ENHRY, CDR2 SYGVKD. This CDR3 is built from 15 residues. With 10 bases clipped from V and 2 bases from J, the junction kept 6 bases outside the gene matches.

The gene calls are TRBV11-2 and TRBJ1-2; 7 nucleotides line up with TRBD1. The CDR3 is 14 amino acids. The ends lost 5 bases at V and 8 bases at J; junction bases unmatched: 11. Germline V lookup: CDR1 SGHAT, CDR2 FQNNGV. CDR3 amino acids: CASSLIDRDDGYTF. The CDR3 nucleotides read TGTGCCAGCAGCCTGATAGACAGGGATGACGGCTACACCTTC.

This clone was counted a single time. The chain has TRBV5-1 and TRBJ1-1, with TRBD1 as a possible D gene (6 bases). V was clipped by 2 bases and J by 4 bases, with 9 bases between them. Germline CDR1 is SGHRS and CDR2 is YFSETQ. This CDR3 has 13 residues. The CDR3 reads CASSFNRVTEAFF. CDR3 in DNA: TGCGCCAGCAGCTTCAACAGGGTCACTGAAGCTTTCTTT.

The chain recombines TRBV6-5 with TRBJ1-3; D is undetermined. Germline V lookup: CDR1 MNHEY, CDR2 SVGAGI. CDR3 length: 15 amino acids. The V end was cut by 2 bases, the J end by 0 bases, with 8 bases between. The CDR3 sequence is CASSYGSYSGNTIYF. DNA for the CDR3: TGTGCCAGCAGTTACGGGAGTTACTCTGGAAACACCATATATTTT.

The chain has TRBV5-1 and TRBJ1-2, with D possibly matching TRBD1 (5 bases). Per the germline V gene, CDR1 is SGHRS and CDR2 is YFSETQ. V was shortened by 5 bases and J by 1 base, with 15 bases between the two germline ends. CDR3 length: 15 amino acids. As DNA, the CDR3 is TGCGCCAGCAGTTCCCAGGACACGGTTAACTATGGCTACACCTTC. Translation gives CASSSQDTVNYGYTF.

V gene TRBV3-1 (or the pseudogene TRBV3-2) combines with J gene TRBJ2-1, with 9 nucleotides matching TRBD1. The CDR3 has 15 amino acids. Germline V gene data show CDR1 as LGHDT and CDR2 as YNNKEL (reference sequence). With 5 bases clipped from V and 2 bases from J, the junction kept 4 bases outside the gene matches. Here the CDR3 DNA reads TGTGCCAGCAGCTTCCGGGACAGGGCCTACAATGAGCAGTTCTTC. Its translation is CASSFRDRAYNEQFF.

J is TRBJ1-2 and V is TRBV5-6; possible D gene TRBD1, 5 bases. The V gene's germline CDR1 is SGHDT and CDR2 YYEEEE. Trimming cost V 3 bases and J 2 bases, with 17 bases left between them. The length of the CDR3 is 16 residues. The CDR3 loop is CASSWVGQGVNYGYTF. CDR3 bases: TGTGCCAGCAGCTGGGTGGGCCAGGGAGTAAACTATGGCTACACCTTC.

This clone has more than one count but fewer than ten. The genes are TRBV4-2 and TRBJ1-2; D might be TRBD1 (5 bases). Germline lookup yields CDR1 LGHNA and CDR2 YNFKEQ. CDR3 length equals 12 residues. V gave up 1 base and J gave up 9 bases, with 9 bases separating them. CDR3 region: CASSQGVGRYTF. Here the CDR3 DNA reads TGTGCCAGCAGCCAAGGAGTGGGGCGCTACACCTTC.

This chain connects TRBV28 to TRBJ2-1; possibly TRBD2 for D (6 bases). V gave up 5 bases and J gave up 10 bases, with 21 bases separating them. This CDR3 is built from 15 residues. Germline lookup yields CDR1 MDHEN and CDR2 SYDVKM. The DNA of the CDR3 is TGTGCCAGCAGTCCCTCGCTAGCGCGGTGGGGGGAGCAGTTCTTC. Its protein is CASSPSLARWGEQFF.

This chain uses TRBV7-9 with TRBJ2-1; D perhaps matches TRBD2 (5 bases). The CDR3 has 10 residues. Germline values: CDR1 SEHNR, CDR2 FQNEAQ (reference sequence). V lost 11 bases, J lost 6 bases, and 8 bases lay in between. CDR3 coding DNA: TGTGCCGCCGCGGGCAATGAGCAGTTCTTC. It codes for CAAAGNEQFF.

This clone has just one count. This chain links TRBV27 with TRBJ1-4, with 7 bases aligning to TRBD1. Trimming at V came to 4 bases and at J to 2 bases, leaving 10 bases not matched to a gene. Germline V gene sequence: CDR1 MNHEY, CDR2 SMNVEV (reference sequence). The CDR3 extends over 17 amino acids. The CDR3 loop reads CASSSPALGQTNEKLFF. DNA for the CDR3: TGTGCCAGCAGTTCCCCCGCCTTGGGACAGACTAATGAAAAACTGTTTTTT.

The chain is built from TRBV15 and TRBJ1-1; D unclear. The ends were cut back, 0 bases at V and 4 bases at J, with 9 bases in the middle. This CDR3 is 14 amino acids long. Germline CDR1 reads LNHNV; CDR2 reads YYDKDF (reference sequence). The CDR3 DNA reads TGTGCCACCAGCAGAGATTCGGGTATCACTGAAGCTTTCTTT. This translates into CATSRDSGITEAFF. Using reference TRBV15 and TRBJ1-1 for the parts outside the CDR3, the full variable domain is DAMVIQNPRYQVTQFGKPVTLSCSQTLNHNVMYWYQQKSSQAPKLLFHYYDKDFNNEADTPDNFQSRRPNTSFCFLDIRSPGLGDTAMYLCATSRDSGITEAFFGQGTRLTVV.

This chain connects TRBV6-5 to TRBJ1-2; D is uncertain. The CDR3 extends over 16 amino acids. V gave up 0 bases and J gave up 0 bases, with 11 bases separating them. CDR1 is MNHEY and CDR2 is SVGAGI in the germline V gene. This CDR3 is CASSYSNFAANYGYTF. The DNA of the CDR3 is TGTGCCAGCAGTTACTCGAATTTTGCCGCTAACTATGGCTACACCTTC.

The chain links TRBV29-1 to TRBJ1-2, with D tentatively TRBD1 (5 bases). CDR1 and CDR2 from the germline V gene are SQVTM and ANQGSEA. The ends were cut back, 6 bases at V and 4 bases at J, with 12 bases in the middle. This CDR3 is built from 12 residues. CDR3 in DNA: TGCAGCGTAGCAGGGAAGGTCTATGGCTACACCTTC. It specifies CSVAGKVYGYTF.

The DNA for the CDR3 is TGCGCCAGCAGCCACTGGAGGGGATCCTCCGGGGAGCTGTTTTTT. This sequence encodes CASSHWRGSSGELFF. The chain uses TRBV4-1 and TRBJ2-2; a weak D match, TRBD2 (6 bases). Germline V lookup: CDR1 MGHRA, CDR2 YSYEKL. Trimming cost V 3 bases and J 6 bases, with 14 bases left between them. CDR3 size: 15 residues.

J is TRBJ1-6 and V is TRBV2; D gene unclear. V shed 2 bases and J shed 6 bases, with 8 bases lying between them. CDR3 length equals 14 residues. The V gene's germline CDR1 is SNHLY and CDR2 FYNNEI. The CDR3 DNA reads as TGTGCCAGCAGTGAAAGATGGACTAATTCACCCCTCCACTTT. Amino acid sequence: CASSERWTNSPLHF.

The V and J genes are TRBV10-2 and TRBJ2-7; TRBD1 or TRBD2 may be the D gene (5 bases each). V was shortened by 8 bases and J by 6 bases, with 14 bases between the two germline ends. The CDR3 extends over 12 amino acids. Germline CDR1 is WSHSY and CDR2 is SAAADI. The CDR3 loop reads CASGDALPEQYF. The CDR3, as DNA: TGCGCCAGCGGGGACGCTCTACCCGAGCAGTACTTC.

This clone was found a few times. V and J are TRBV6-1 and TRBJ2-6; D unclear. Germline CDR1 is MNHNS and CDR2 is SASEGT. The V end was cut by 2 bases, the J end by 0 bases, with 5 bases between. This CDR3 contains 15 residues. The CDR3: CASSERASGANVLTF. The CDR3 DNA follows: TGTGCCAGCAGTGAAAGGGCCTCTGGGGCCAACGTCCTGACTTTC.

There are many counts of this clone. J is TRBJ1-4 and V is TRBV7-6; D is undetermined. Germline loops: CDR1 SGHVS, CDR2 FNYEAQ. The ends were cut back, 0 bases at V and 8 bases at J, with 19 bases in the middle. The CDR3 has 17 amino acids. CDR3 loop: CASSLARAGREEEKLFF. CDR3 DNA sequence: TGTGCCAGCAGCTTAGCCCGGGCGGGCCGGGAGGAGGAAAAACTGTTTTTT.

The CDR3 nucleotides read TGCGCCAGCAGCGCAACCGGGACACTCGGTTGGGGATCCACAGATACGCAGTATTTT. Encoded protein: CASSATGTLGWGSTDTQYF. The chain employs TRBV5-1 and TRBJ2-3; possibly TRBD1 for D (6 bases). The V gene's germline CDR1 is SGHRS and CDR2 YFSETQ. The germline V and J ends were trimmed by 4 bases and 2 bases, with 26 bases remaining between them. CDR3 length: 19 amino acids.

V is TRBV18 and J is TRBJ2-7, with TRBD1 matching over 11 bases. The CDR3 totals 14 residues. Germline V gives CDR1 KGHSH, CDR2 LQKENI. Germline trimming cut 5 bases from V and 2 bases from J; bases unmatched to any gene: 2. CDR3 region: CASSAGQGAYEQYF. The CDR3 coding sequence is TGTGCCAGCTCAGCGGGACAGGGGGCCTACGAGCAGTACTTC.

V usage is TRBV4-1 and J usage is TRBJ2-1; TRBD2 agrees at 14 bases. This CDR3 has 16 residues. CDR1 is MGHRA, CDR2 YSYEKL, per germline. With V trimmed by 3 bases and J by 10 bases, 8 bases remained unmatched. The CDR3 here is CASSQQTSGGAWEQFF. In DNA form, the CDR3 reads TGCGCCAGCAGCCAGCAGACTAGCGGGGGGGCTTGGGAGCAGTTCTTC.

Comments on this clone: The sample holds other DNA sequences that translate to the same CDR3. The chain has TRBV2 and TRBJ2-7, with TRBD1 matching over 7 bases. The CDR3 runs to 12 residues. J was trimmed by 2 bases and V by 5 bases; bases with no gene match: 0. Looked up from germline, CDR1 is SNHLY and CDR2 is FYNNEI. CDR3 in amino acids: CASSQGAYEQYF. In DNA form, the CDR3 reads TGTGCCAGCAGTCAGGGGGCCTACGAGCAGTACTTC.

The chain employs TRBV2 and TRBJ1-1; D not resolved. CDR1 is SNHLY, CDR2 FYNNEI, per germline. V shed 2 bases and J shed 5 bases, with 15 bases lying between them. There are 15 residues in the CDR3. The CDR3 nucleotides read TGTGCCAGCAGTGAATTTCGGAGGGATCGGACTGAAGCTTTCTTT. Its protein product is CASSEFRRDRTEAFF.

The chain employs TRBV5-1 and TRBJ1-3; 7 nucleotides line up with TRBD1. Germline V gene sequence: CDR1 SGHRS, CDR2 YFSETQ. CDR3 length: 15 residues. After removal of 0 bases from V and 4 bases from J, the junction contained 4 bases not matched to a gene. The CDR3, as DNA: TGCGCCAGCAGCTTGGAGGGGGCGAGGGGAAACACCATATATTTT. It encodes CASSLEGARGNTIYF.

The genes are TRBV9 and TRBJ2-3, with TRBD2 matching 7 bases. The CDR3 spans 15 residues. The germline CDR1 and CDR2 sequences are SGDLS and YYNGEE. V lost 0 bases and J lost 0; bases outside the gene matches: 1. DNA for the CDR3: TGTGCCAGCAGCGTAGGGCGGGGGAGCACAGATACGCAGTATTTT. Amino acid sequence: CASSVGRGSTDTQYF.

CDR3 DNA: TGCGCCAGCAGCTTGATAGGACAGAGGGAAAAACTGTTTTTT. Translating it yields CASSLIGQREKLFF. The V call is TRBV5-1, the J call TRBJ1-4; the D gene is possibly TRBD1 (6 bases). Trimming pared 1 base from V and 8 bases from J, leaving 12 bases between. Per the germline V gene, CDR1 is SGHRS and CDR2 is YFSETQ. This CDR3 spans 14 amino acids.

V usage is TRBV27 and J usage is TRBJ1-1; D gene uncertain. The germline CDR1 and CDR2 sequences are MNHEY and SMNVEV (reference sequence). There are 14 residues in the CDR3. Trimming left V 5 bases short and J 4 bases short, with 14 bases between. The CDR3 loop reads CASSQHKFGTEAFF. The CDR3 DNA reads as TGTGCCAGCAGTCAACATAAGTTTGGCACTGAAGCTTTCTTT.

The chain has TRBV11-1 and TRBJ2-7; no reliable D call. Between the trimmed V and J ends, which lost 5 bases and 3 bases, there was a span of 17 bases. The CDR3 runs to 15 residues. Germline-derived CDR1 and CDR2 are SGHAT and FQDESV (reference sequence). The CDR3: CASSPPGAVFYEQYF. DNA of the CDR3: TGTGCCAGCAGCCCACCGGGTGCCGTATTCTACGAGCAGTACTTC.

The chain employs TRBV3-1 (or the pseudogene TRBV3-2) and TRBJ2-5, with D perhaps matching TRBD1 (5 bases). Germline V gene lookup returns CDR1 LGHDT and CDR2 YNNKEL (reference sequence). CDR3 size: 14 residues. With 1 base removed from V and 1 base from J, the gap between germline ends came to 7 bases. The CDR3 sequence: CASSQGTRQETQYF. Written as DNA, the CDR3 is TGTGCCAGCAGCCAAGGGACACGCCAAGAGACCCAGTACTTC.